The clone carrying this T cell receptor beta chain was detected only a few times. This CDR3 has 12 residues. The V gene's germline CDR1 is MNHEY and CDR2 SVGAGI. Deletions cut 10 bases from V and 3 bases from J, with 11 bases between. MiXCR, run by TCRdb on the reads, gives a single entry per CDR3 protein. The table shows hundreds of thousands of distinct CDR3 sequences, with 9% to 9.5% occurring only once. This sample is part of a study of T cell repertoires in cytomegalovirus infection. Study-level information: Based on public TCR beta signatures, there were indications of CMV infection and of a matching HLA type.

The chain recombines TRBV6-5 with TRBJ2-3; D remains unclear. Sequencing was done on a sample of PBMCs. This clonotype was sampled from a human donor in good health (CMV status not recorded). Some clones in this sample may be carry-over from other donors' samples. The DNA of the CDR3 is TGTGCCACCCGGCCCGTGACAGATACGCAGTATTTT. Translating gives CATRPVTDTQYF.